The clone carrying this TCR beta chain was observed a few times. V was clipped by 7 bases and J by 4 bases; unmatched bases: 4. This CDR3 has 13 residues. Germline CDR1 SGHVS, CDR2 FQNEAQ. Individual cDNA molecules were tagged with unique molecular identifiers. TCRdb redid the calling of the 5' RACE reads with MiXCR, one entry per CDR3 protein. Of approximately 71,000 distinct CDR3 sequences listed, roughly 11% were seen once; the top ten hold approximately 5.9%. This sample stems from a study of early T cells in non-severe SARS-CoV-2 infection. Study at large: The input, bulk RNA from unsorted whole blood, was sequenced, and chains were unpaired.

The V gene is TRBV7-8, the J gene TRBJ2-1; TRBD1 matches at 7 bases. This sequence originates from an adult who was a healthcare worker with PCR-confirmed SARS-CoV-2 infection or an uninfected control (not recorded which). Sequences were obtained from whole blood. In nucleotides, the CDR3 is TGTGCCAGCAACAGGGGCGGGTACAATGAGCAGTTCTTC. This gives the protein CASNRGGYNEQFF.